This T cell receptor beta chain is from a study of blood T cells in healthy people across ages. The CDR3 consists of 16 residues. The V gene's germline CDR1 is MDHEN and CDR2 SYDVKM. Trimming cost V 3 bases and J 3 bases; bases outside gene matches: 10. PCR was performed a second time for roughly 7 to 11 cycles using a sample-barcoded 5' primer and a J-beta primer mix. Paired-end reads containing CDR3 totaled no fewer than 2.5 million for each sample. One entry per CDR3 protein, called by TCRdb with MiXCR from the 5' RACE reads. The sample yields 2 million or so distinct CDR3 sequences, roughly 52% seen once.

Sequencing was carried out using blood. This TCR derives from a woman in her thirties or forties in good health. This chain connects TRBV28 to TRBJ2-7, with 8 bases fitting TRBD2. CDR3 sequence (DNA): TGTGCCAGCAGTTTGACGGGGGGGCAGGTGTACTACGAGCAGTACTTC. It encodes CASSLTGGQVYYEQYF.